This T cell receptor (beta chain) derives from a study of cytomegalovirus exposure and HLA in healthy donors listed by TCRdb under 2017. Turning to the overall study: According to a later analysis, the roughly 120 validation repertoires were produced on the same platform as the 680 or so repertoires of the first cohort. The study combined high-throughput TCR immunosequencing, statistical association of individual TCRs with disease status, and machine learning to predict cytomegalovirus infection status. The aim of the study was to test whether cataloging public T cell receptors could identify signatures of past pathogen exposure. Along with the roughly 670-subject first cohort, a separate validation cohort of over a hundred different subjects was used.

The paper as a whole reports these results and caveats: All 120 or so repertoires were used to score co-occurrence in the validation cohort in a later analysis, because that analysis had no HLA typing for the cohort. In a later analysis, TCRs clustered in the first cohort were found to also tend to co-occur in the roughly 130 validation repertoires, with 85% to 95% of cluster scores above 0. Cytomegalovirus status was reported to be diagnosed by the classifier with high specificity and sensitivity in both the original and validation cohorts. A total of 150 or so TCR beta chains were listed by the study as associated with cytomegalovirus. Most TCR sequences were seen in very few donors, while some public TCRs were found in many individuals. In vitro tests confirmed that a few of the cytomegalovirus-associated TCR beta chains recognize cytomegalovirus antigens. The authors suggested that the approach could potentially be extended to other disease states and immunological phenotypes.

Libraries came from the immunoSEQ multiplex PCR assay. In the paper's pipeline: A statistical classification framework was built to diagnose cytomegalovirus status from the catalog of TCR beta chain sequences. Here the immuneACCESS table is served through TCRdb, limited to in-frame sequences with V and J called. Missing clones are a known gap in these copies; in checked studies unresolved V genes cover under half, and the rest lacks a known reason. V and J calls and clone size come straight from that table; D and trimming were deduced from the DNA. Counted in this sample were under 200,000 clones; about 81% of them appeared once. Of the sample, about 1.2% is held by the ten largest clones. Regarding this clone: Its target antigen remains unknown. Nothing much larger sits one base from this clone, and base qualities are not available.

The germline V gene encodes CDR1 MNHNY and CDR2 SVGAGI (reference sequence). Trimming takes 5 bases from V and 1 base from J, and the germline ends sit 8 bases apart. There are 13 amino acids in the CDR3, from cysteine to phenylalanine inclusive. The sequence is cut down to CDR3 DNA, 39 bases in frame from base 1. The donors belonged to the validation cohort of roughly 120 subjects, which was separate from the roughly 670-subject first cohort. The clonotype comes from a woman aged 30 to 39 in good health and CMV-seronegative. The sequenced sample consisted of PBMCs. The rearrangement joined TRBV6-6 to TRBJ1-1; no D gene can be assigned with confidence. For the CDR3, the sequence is CASSNPRNTEAFF. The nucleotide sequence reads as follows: TGTGCCAGCAGTAATCCTAGGAACACTGAAGCTTTCTTT.